A single sample gave rise to the 23 T cell receptor beta chains below, sequenced in a study of OX40 agonist ivuxolimab in advanced cancers. The method behind the library was the immunoSEQ multiplex PCR assay. Held by TCRdb, this immuneACCESS table contains in-frame sequences only and omits some clones. Under half of the omission traces to an unresolved V gene where checked; the cause of the rest is unknown. The sample data list under 85,000 clones, and roughly 90% of these were observed just once. In total, the top ten clones hold around 0.7% of the sample. The sample consisted of CD4+ or CD8+ T cells sorted from blood, taken in a trial of the OX40 agonist ivuxolimab. Every receptor here comes from an adult with an advanced solid tumor such as melanoma, head and neck, liver or kidney cancer.

The chain is built from TRBV28 and TRBJ2-5; D is unclear. The CDR3 spans 13 residues. Trimming removed 0 bases from V and 5 bases from J, with 7 bases in between. CDR1 and CDR2 (germline): MDHEN, SYDVKM. The CDR3: CASSLWTLETQYF. The CDR3 coding sequence is TGTGCCAGCAGTTTATGGACGCTCGAGACCCAGTACTTC.

V usage is TRBV27 and J usage is TRBJ1-5, with 9 bases lining up with TRBD1. The germline V gene encodes CDR1 MNHEY and CDR2 SMNVEV (reference sequence). Germline trimming cut 5 bases from V and 5 bases from J; bases unmatched to any gene: 7. CDR3 size: 15 residues. The CDR3 nucleotides are TGTGCCAGCAGTGCCGGGACAGGGTCCTATCAGCCCCAGCATTTT. It is translated as CASSAGTGSYQPQHF.

The chain employs TRBV6-5 and TRBJ2-1; D not resolved. CDR1 is MNHEY, CDR2 SVGAGI, per germline. CDR3 length: 13 amino acids. V lost 5 bases and J 6 bases, leaving 11 bases between the germline ends. The CDR3 reads CASSRAVVNEQFF. The CDR3 bases are TGTGCCAGCAGTAGGGCAGTTGTCAATGAGCAGTTCTTC.

Concerning this clone itself: The identical CDR3 is also encoded by other nucleotide sequences in the sample. The genes are TRBV2 and TRBJ2-7; D call uncertain. The germline V gene encodes CDR1 SNHLY and CDR2 FYNNEI. The CDR3 sequence is 10 residues long. V gave up 3 bases and J gave up 4 bases, with 1 base separating them. The CDR3 DNA reads TGTGCCAGCAGTGAGTACGAGCAGTACTTC. Its translation is CASSEYEQYF.

The chain is built from TRBV19 and TRBJ2-7; TRBD2 is a possible D gene (5 bases). Germline V gene sequence: CDR1 LNHDA, CDR2 SQIVND (reference sequence). Trimming removed 5 bases at V and 0 bases at J, with 17 bases between. The CDR3 totals 16 residues. CDR3 coding DNA: TGTGCCAGTAGTCCCCTCTGGGTGGGAGACTCCTACGAGCAGTACTTC. It translates to CASSPLWVGDSYEQYF.

This clone is a singleton in its sample. J is TRBJ1-1 and V is TRBV6-5; TRBD1 is a possible D gene (5 bases). The CDR3 extends over 14 amino acids. Germline V gene lookup returns CDR1 MNHEY and CDR2 SVGAGI. V was clipped by 5 bases and J by 2 bases, with 12 bases between them. CDR3 in amino acids: CASSEVRGNTEAFF. CDR3 in DNA: TGTGCCAGCAGTGAAGTGAGGGGAAACACTGAAGCTTTCTTT.

DNA for the CDR3: TGTGCCAGCAGAATAGGGGTATCCTACGAGCAGTACTTC. This encodes CASRIGVSYEQYF. This chain joins TRBV28 and TRBJ2-7; perhaps TRBD1 as D (5 bases). V was clipped by 6 bases and J by 1 base, with 10 bases between them. CDR3 length: 13 amino acids. Germline V CDR1 and CDR2: MDHEN, SYDVKM.

The chain couples TRBV27 to TRBJ2-1; D is tentatively TRBD1 or TRBD2 (5 bases each). The CDR3 extends over 15 amino acids. Trimming pared 4 bases from V and 7 bases from J, leaving 17 bases between. The germline V gene has CDR1 MNHEY and CDR2 SMNVEV (reference sequence). The CDR3 protein is CASSSGGASRNEQFF. In nucleotides, the CDR3 is TGTGCCAGCAGTTCTGGTGGGGCTAGCCGGAATGAGCAGTTCTTC.

This chain's CDR3 is CATSRVPGSRNEQYF. The CDR3 DNA follows: TGTGCCACCAGCAGAGTTCCCGGGAGTAGGAACGAGCAGTACTTC. This rearrangement joins TRBV15 to TRBJ2-7; D may be TRBD2 (6 bases). V was pared by 1 base and J by 5 bases, with 15 bases between. Germline CDR1 is LNHNV and CDR2 is YYDKDF (reference sequence). This CDR3 is built from 15 residues.

The chain recombines TRBV4-1 with TRBJ1-5; D is unclear. The CDR3 has 16 amino acids. V lost 4 bases and J lost 7, with 20 bases in between. Per the germline V gene, CDR1 is MGHRA and CDR2 is YSYEKL. The CDR3 sequence: CASSLLEDGFRQPQHF. The CDR3 coding sequence is TGCGCCAGCAGCCTCCTCGAGGACGGCTTTCGACAGCCCCAGCATTTT.

V and J are TRBV4-1 and TRBJ2-3; D may be TRBD2 (5 bases). This CDR3 comprises 15 residues. Germline values: CDR1 MGHRA, CDR2 YSYEKL. The V end lost 6 bases, the J end lost 0 bases, and 13 bases lay between the germline ends. CDR3 protein: CASRGLGGSTDTQYF. The CDR3 bases are TGCGCCAGCAGAGGACTCGGCGGGAGCACAGATACGCAGTATTTT.

This chain uses TRBV28 with TRBJ1-2, with TRBD1 identical over 7 bases. The CDR3 sequence is 14 residues long. The junction had 14 bases not matched to a gene; V was cut back by 10 bases and J by 6 bases. Germline CDR1 reads MDHEN; CDR2 reads SYDVKM. As DNA, the CDR3 is TGTGCCACCAAATTTCGTCGTAGGGGGCATGGCTACACCTTC. Translating it yields CATKFRRRGHGYTF.

The rearrangement joins TRBV19 to TRBJ2-5, with D uncertain. Trimming took 5 bases from V and 5 from J, leaving 6 bases between them. Germline values: CDR1 LNHDA, CDR2 SQIVND (reference sequence). The CDR3 extends over 11 amino acids. DNA for the CDR3: TGTGCCAGTAGTTCGCGGGAGACCCAGTACTTC. This sequence encodes CASSSRETQYF.

The rearrangement joins TRBV4-1 to TRBJ2-3; 8 bases are a match to TRBD1. Germline V gene data show CDR1 as MGHRA and CDR2 as YSYEKL. After removal of 3 bases from V and 2 bases from J, the junction contained 7 bases not matched to a gene. The CDR3 loop spans 16 amino acids. CDR3 in amino acids: CASSHRGQGNTDTQYF. CDR3 in DNA: TGCGCCAGCAGCCACCGCGGACAGGGAAACACAGATACGCAGTATTTT.

This clone was seen only a few times. The rearrangement uses TRBV7-2 and TRBJ2-1, with TRBD1 matching over 9 bases. The CDR3 is 16 residues long. The V segment lost 5 bases and the J segment 2 bases; nucleotides outside the gene matches: 7. Looked up from germline, CDR1 is SGHTA and CDR2 is FQGNSA. DNA for the CDR3: TGTGCCAGCAGCCCAAATACAGGGGGCGCCTACAATGAGCAGTTCTTC. Translating it yields CASSPNTGGAYNEQFF.

The chain employs TRBV18 and TRBJ2-7; possibly TRBD1 or TRBD2 for D (5 bases each). Germline V lookup: CDR1 KGHSH, CDR2 LQKENI. V lost 6 bases and J lost 5, with 26 bases in between. This CDR3 region has 17 residues. CDR3 nucleotide sequence: TGTGCCAGCTCCAACCAAATGGCTAGCTTAAGAGGGGACGAGCAGTACTTC. Amino acids: CASSNQMASLRGDEQYF.

This chain joins TRBV5-1 and TRBJ2-3, with TRBD2 identical over 7 bases. This CDR3 region has 14 residues. Germline assignment: CDR1 SGHRS and CDR2 YFSETQ. Unmatched junction bases numbered 6, after V lost 2 bases and J lost 6 bases. CDR3 region: CASSFGGSGDTQYF. As DNA, the CDR3 is TGCGCCAGCAGCTTCGGGGGGTCCGGGGATACGCAGTATTTT.

The chain joins TRBV14 to TRBJ2-3; D call uncertain. The CDR3 runs to 12 residues. Germline V lookup: CDR1 SGHDN, CDR2 FVKESK. The V gene lost 3 bases and the J gene lost 2 bases, with 3 bases spanning the gap. The CDR3 loop is CASSHNTDTQYF. The CDR3 coding sequence is TGTGCCAGCAGCCATAACACAGATACGCAGTATTTT.

The chain uses TRBV4-1 and TRBJ2-7, with D perhaps given as TRBD1 or TRBD2 (5 bases each). The germline CDR1 and CDR2 sequences are MGHRA and YSYEKL. Trimming left V 4 bases short and J 1 base short, with 11 bases between. This CDR3 region has 14 residues. Here the CDR3 DNA reads TGCGCCAGCAGCCGCAGAGGGGATTCCTACGAGCAGTACTTC. Its protein is CASSRRGDSYEQYF.

This clone was detected only once. The rearrangement joins TRBV7-9 to TRBJ1-4; D unclear. With 0 bases removed from V and 0 bases from J, the gap between germline ends came to 8 bases. Germline V gene data show CDR1 as SEHNR and CDR2 as FQNEAQ (reference sequence). The CDR3 has 16 residues. The CDR3 here is CASSLASVATNEKLFF. Here the CDR3 DNA reads TGTGCCAGCAGCTTAGCCTCAGTTGCAACTAATGAAAAACTGTTTTTT.

This CDR3 is CASSPDREGEQYF. CDR3 nucleotides: TGTGCCAGCAGCCCTGACAGGGAGGGCGAGCAGTACTTC. The genes are TRBV7-2 and TRBJ2-7; D may correspond to TRBD1 or TRBD2 (7 bases each). The germline V gene has CDR1 SGHTA and CDR2 FQGNSA. The V and J ends lost 5 bases and 6 bases respectively, with 14 bases between them. The CDR3 has 13 residues.

This clone was observed a few times. V is TRBV28 and J is TRBJ1-1, with a weak D call TRBD1 (5 bases). Looked up from germline, CDR1 is MDHEN and CDR2 is SYDVKM. The CDR3 has 12 residues. V was cut by 2 bases and J by 6 bases, with 7 bases left in between. CDR3 DNA: TGTGCCAGCAGTTTACAGGGCCCTGAAGCTTTCTTT. It translates to CASSLQGPEAFF. Full variable domain (missing parts from reference TRBV28 and TRBJ1-1): DVKVTQSSRYLVKRTGEKVFLECVQDMDHENMFWYRQDPGLGLRLIYFSYDVKMKEKGDIPEGYSVSREKKERFSLILESASTNQTSMYLCASSLQGPEAFFGQGTRLTVV.

V usage is TRBV2 and J usage is TRBJ2-4, with TRBD1 matching over 7 bases. Germline V lookup: CDR1 SNHLY, CDR2 FYNNEI. J was trimmed by 14 bases and V by 5 bases; bases with no gene match: 12. The CDR3 consists of 13 residues. CDR3 in DNA: TGTGCCAGCAGTTTGTCATGGGACAGTAGAGAGTACTTC. Translating gives CASSLSWDSREYF.